Presented here are 10 T cell receptor beta chains from one specimen sequenced in a study of blood T cells in healthy people across ages. Primers used in a second PCR of roughly 7 to 11 cycles were a sample-barcoded 5' primer and a J-beta primer mix. TCRdb recomputed calls from the 5' RACE reads with MiXCR, one row per CDR3 protein. Seen here are hundreds of thousands of distinct CDR3 sequences, less than 35% observed once, and the top ten hold 15% to 19%. The sequencing input was blood. These receptors were taken from a woman over 75 in good health.

To note about this clonotype: A much more abundant neighbour one base away suggests this may be a read error. The V gene is TRBV12-3 or TRBV12-4, the J gene TRBJ2-1; TRBD2 agrees at 9 bases. After removal of 4 bases from V and 7 bases from J, the junction contained 8 bases not matched to a gene. There are 15 residues in the CDR3. CDR3 nucleotides: TGTGCCAGCAGTTCTGGCGGGGGGGCCTTGAATGAGCAGTTCTTC. This codes for CASSSGGGALNEQFF.

This clonotype was counted at least ten times. The chain uses TRBV7-8 and TRBJ2-1; D is possibly TRBD1 (6 bases). Germline V gene lookup returns CDR1 SGHVS and CDR2 FQNEAQ. V was trimmed by 5 bases and J by 6 bases, leaving 11 bases between them. This CDR3 contains 13 residues. This chain's CDR3 is CASSRQDSNEQFF. The CDR3 nucleotides read TGTGCCAGCAGCCGCCAGGACAGCAATGAGCAGTTCTTC.

In this sample, this clonotype turned up a few times. A junction end diverges from the germline sequence, so it may reflect a read error. The rearrangement joins TRBV7-2 to TRBJ2-6; a possible D gene is TRBD1 (5 bases). Germline values: CDR1 SGHTA, CDR2 FQGNSA. The CDR3 contains 12 residues. CDR3 in DNA: TGTGCCAGCCGGGCTGGGGCCAGCGTCCTGACTTTC. The encoded protein is CASRAGASVLTF.

On this clonotype: An end of the junction does not agree with germline; a read error may underlie this. The CDR3 nucleotides are TGCAATGCTGATAAGGGGCATTCTAGCTACGAGCAGTACTTC. Translating gives CNADKGHSSYEQYF. The V call is TRBV20-1, the J call TRBJ2-5; a possible D gene is TRBD1 (5 bases). The DNA end lines up better with TRBJ2-7; the J call may be wrong. Germline V CDR1 and CDR2: DFQATT, SNEGSKA (reference sequence). CDR3 length: 14 residues.

Details on this clonotype: Just one base apart from a much larger clone, this may be a read error. V and J are TRBV15 and TRBJ2-6, with TRBD1 matching 9 bases. Trimming cost V 0 bases and J 4 bases; bases outside gene matches: 1. Germline V gene sequence: CDR1 LNHNV, CDR2 YYDKDF (reference sequence). The CDR3 has 16 amino acids. The CDR3 reads CATSRETGGGANVLTF. As DNA, the CDR3 is TGTGCCACCAGCAGAGAGACAGGGGGAGGGGCCAACGTCCTGACTTTC.

This clonotype was seen at least ten times. This clone may be a read error of a much larger clone one base away. V is TRBV5-1 and J is TRBJ2-1, with D perhaps being TRBD1 or TRBD2 (6 bases each). V was cut by 3 bases and J by 7 bases, with 17 bases left in between. CDR3 size: 15 residues. Per the germline V gene, CDR1 is SGHRS and CDR2 is YFSETQ. The CDR3 DNA is TGCGCCAGCAGCTCGGGTACCGGAGGGGGTAATGAGCAGTTCTTC. Translated, it gives CASSSGTGGGNEQFF.

In its sample, this clonotype was seen many times. This chain uses TRBV7-2 with TRBJ1-2; D remains ambiguous. Germline V gene sequence: CDR1 SGHTA, CDR2 FQGNSA. CDR3 length: 14 amino acids. V lost 1 base, J lost 8 bases, and 14 bases lay in between. DNA of the CDR3: TGTGCCAGCAGCTTAGGGGCAGAAACTCGGGGCTACACCTTC. Protein: CASSLGAETRGYTF.

At least ten counts were recorded for this clonotype. The chain uses TRBV5-6 and TRBJ2-7; maybe TRBD1 (5 bases). The CDR3 has 15 residues. The ends were cut back, 1 base at V and 2 bases at J, with 13 bases in the middle. CDR1 is SGHDT, CDR2 YYEEEE, per germline. In DNA, the CDR3 is TGTGCCAGCAGCTTGAGTCCAGGGTTAGCCTACGAGCAGTACTTC. Translation gives CASSLSPGLAYEQYF.

This clonotype was recorded many times. This chain uses TRBV7-3 with TRBJ2-1, with D hard to call. The germline V gene encodes CDR1 SGHTA and CDR2 FQGTGA. The CDR3 is 13 amino acids. The V end was cut by 4 bases, the J end by 5 bases, with 9 bases between. The CDR3 region is CASSWTLHNEQFF. The CDR3 DNA follows: TGTGCCAGCAGCTGGACCTTGCACAATGAGCAGTTCTTC.

This clonotype was seen more than once but under ten times. A much larger clone lies one base from this, so it may be a read error. This chain joins TRBV12-3 or TRBV12-4 and TRBJ2-7, with D hard to call. V lost 7 bases and J lost 7, with 20 bases in between. The length of the CDR3 is 14 residues. CDR3 amino acids: CASNNLFSVNEQYF. Written as DNA, the CDR3 is TGTGCCAGCAATAACCTGTTTTCGGTCAATGAGCAGTACTTC.